The rows below give T cell receptor beta chains drawn from one sample of a study of T cells in Graves' hyperthyroidism and ophthalmopathy. TCRdb ran MiXCR on the multiplex PCR reads and lists one entry per CDR3 protein. The sample lists about 400,000 distinct CDR3 sequences; around a sixth were seen once. The sequencing sample was made of blood. Receptors were obtained from a woman aged 18-29 years with Graves' hyperthyroidism. Each CDR3 is given with its conserved first and last residue. The order of the fields is V gene, J gene, D gene, clone size, CDR3 DNA, CDR3 protein. The D gene is left open where the match is weak. Size tells how often a clone was seen (once, few, many) or the class of an expanded clone, and some rows leave it out.

TRBV6-6	TRBJ1-2	.	many	TGTGCCAGCAGTTACGACAATAACTATGGCTACACCTTC	CASSYDNNYGYTF
TRBV11-2	TRBJ2-1	TRBD2	.	TGTGCCAGCAGCTTAGCAAGAGGTCTAGCGGGTAGGTATGAGCAGTTCTTC	CASSLARGLAGRYEQFF
TRBV19	TRBJ2-5	.	.	TGTGCCAGTAGTCCTCTCTCCACGGGGACCCAGTACTTC	CASSPLSTGTQYF
TRBV5-6	TRBJ2-3	TRBD2	.	TGTGCCAGCAGCTTGGGAATTAGCGGGGGGGCTAGCACAGATACGCAGTATTTT	CASSLGISGGASTDTQYF
TRBV12-3/TRBV12-4	TRBJ2-1	.	many	TGTGCCAGCAGTTTTGACTTATACAATGAGCAGTTCTTC	CASSFDLYNEQFF
TRBV6-1	TRBJ1-4	.	many	TGTGCCAGCAGCAAAACAGGAACAACTAATGAAAAACTGTTTTTT	CASSKTGTTNEKLFF
TRBV6-1	TRBJ2-1	TRBD1	many	TGTGCCAGCAGAAGTGGTACAGGGGGCAATGAGCAGTTCTTC	CASRSGTGGNEQFF
TRBV2	TRBJ1-5	.	many	TGTGCCAGCAGTGAAGGAGGGACACTCAATCAGCCCCAGCATTTT	CASSEGGTLNQPQHF
TRBV7-2	TRBJ2-1	TRBD2	many	TGTGCCAGCAGCTTCGCGGGAGGTCTCTACAATGAGCAGTTCTTC	CASSFAGGLYNEQFF
TRBV5-6	TRBJ2-3	.	.	TGTGCCAGCAGCTTTTCCTCTAGCACAGATACGCAGTATTTT	CASSFSSSTDTQYF
TRBV20-1	TRBJ2-3	.	few	TGCAGTGCTAAAGGCCAGGGCACAGATACGCAGTATTTT	CSAKGQGTDTQYF
TRBV28	TRBJ2-7	.	many	TGTGCCAGCAGCTTTTGGCGTTCCAAGGTGGGGTGGGACTACGAGCAGTACTTC	CASSFWRSKVGWDYEQYF
TRBV6-1	TRBJ1-5	.	many	TGTGCCAGCAGTTCCCTCGACCCAAAGGGCAATCAGCCCCAGCATTTT	CASSSLDPKGNQPQHF
TRBV7-8	TRBJ2-1	TRBD2	.	TGTGCCAGCAGCTTGACGAGCGGGGGGGCCCGGGGTGAGCAGTTCTTC	CASSLTSGGARGEQFF